The clone carrying this TCR beta chain was observed at least ten times. Its antigen is still unknown. These data come from a study of CD8 T cells in ankylosing spondylitis. Study-level points and caveats: About 8 highly homologous variants made up a TCR beta motif, and this motif appeared characteristic of ankylosing spondylitis blood. Disease-associated clones were reportedly significantly overrepresented in matched ankylosing spondylitis synovial fluid. The disease-linked clones had a CD8+ phenotype and low blood frequencies.

Quantitative 5'-RACE with molecular barcodes generated TCR beta libraries. TCRdb processed the 5' RACE reads anew with MiXCR; each CDR3 protein has one entry. The sample contains 150,000 to 200,000 distinct CDR3 sequences, around a third of which appear only once. This CDR3 has 14 residues. V shed 5 bases and J shed 7 bases, with 19 bases lying between them. From germline, CDR1 is DFQATT and CDR2 SNEGSKA (reference sequence). The clonotype originates from a male donor with ankylosing spondylitis. The chain uses TRBV20-1 and TRBJ2-3, with a possible D match to TRBD1 (7 bases). The sample comprised synovial fluid, either unsorted or a sorted T cell fraction (not recorded which). The CDR3 DNA reads as TGCAGTGCTCCGAGGGCAGGGGGGTCCAATACGCAGTATTTT. This gives the protein CSAPRAGGSNTQYF.